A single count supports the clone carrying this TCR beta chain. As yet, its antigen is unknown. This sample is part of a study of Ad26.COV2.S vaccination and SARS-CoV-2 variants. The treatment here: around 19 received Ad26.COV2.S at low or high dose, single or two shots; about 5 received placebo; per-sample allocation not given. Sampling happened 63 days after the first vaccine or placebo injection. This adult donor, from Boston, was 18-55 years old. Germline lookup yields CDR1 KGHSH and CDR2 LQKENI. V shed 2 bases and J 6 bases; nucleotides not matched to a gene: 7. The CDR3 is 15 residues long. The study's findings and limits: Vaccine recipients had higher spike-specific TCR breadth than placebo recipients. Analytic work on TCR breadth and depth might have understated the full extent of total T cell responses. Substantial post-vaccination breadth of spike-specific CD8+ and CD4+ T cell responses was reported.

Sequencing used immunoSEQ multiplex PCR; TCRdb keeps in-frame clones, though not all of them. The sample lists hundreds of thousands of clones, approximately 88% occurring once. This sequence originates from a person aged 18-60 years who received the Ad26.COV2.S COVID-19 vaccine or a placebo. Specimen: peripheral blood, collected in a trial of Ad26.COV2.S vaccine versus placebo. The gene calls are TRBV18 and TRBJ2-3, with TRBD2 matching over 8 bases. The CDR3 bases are TGTGCCAGCTCACCAGGGAGCGGGGGTAGTGATACGCAGTATTTT. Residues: CASSPGSGGSDTQYF.